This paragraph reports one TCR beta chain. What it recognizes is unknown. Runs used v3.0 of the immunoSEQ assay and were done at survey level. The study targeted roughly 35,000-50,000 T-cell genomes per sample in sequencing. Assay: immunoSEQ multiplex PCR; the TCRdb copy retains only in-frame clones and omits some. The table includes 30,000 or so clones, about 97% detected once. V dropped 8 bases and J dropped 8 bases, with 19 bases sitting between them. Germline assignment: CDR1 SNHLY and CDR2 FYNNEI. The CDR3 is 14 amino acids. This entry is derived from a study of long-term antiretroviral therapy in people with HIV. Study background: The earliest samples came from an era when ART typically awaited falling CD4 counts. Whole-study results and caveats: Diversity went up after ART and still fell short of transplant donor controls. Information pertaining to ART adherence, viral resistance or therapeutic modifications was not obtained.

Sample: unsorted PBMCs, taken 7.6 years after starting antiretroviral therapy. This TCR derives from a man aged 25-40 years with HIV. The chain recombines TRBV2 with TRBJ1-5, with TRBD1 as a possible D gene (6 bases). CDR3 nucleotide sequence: TGTGCCAGCGGGGGCGGGCACACGGAAAAGCCCCAGCATTTT. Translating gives CASGGGHTEKPQHF.